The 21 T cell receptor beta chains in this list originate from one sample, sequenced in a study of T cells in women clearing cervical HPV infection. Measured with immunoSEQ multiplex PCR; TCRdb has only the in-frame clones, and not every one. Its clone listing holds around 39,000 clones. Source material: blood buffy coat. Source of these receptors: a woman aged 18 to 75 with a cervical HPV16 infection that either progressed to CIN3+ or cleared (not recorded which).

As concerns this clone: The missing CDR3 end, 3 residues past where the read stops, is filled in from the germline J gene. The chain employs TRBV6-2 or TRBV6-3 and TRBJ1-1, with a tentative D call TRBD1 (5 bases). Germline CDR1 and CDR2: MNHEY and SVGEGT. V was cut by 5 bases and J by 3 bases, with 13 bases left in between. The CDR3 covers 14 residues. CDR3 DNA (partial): TGTGCCAGCAGTCCAGGCAGGGAGGACACTGAA. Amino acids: CASSPGREDTE. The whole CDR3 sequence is CASSPGREDTEAFF.

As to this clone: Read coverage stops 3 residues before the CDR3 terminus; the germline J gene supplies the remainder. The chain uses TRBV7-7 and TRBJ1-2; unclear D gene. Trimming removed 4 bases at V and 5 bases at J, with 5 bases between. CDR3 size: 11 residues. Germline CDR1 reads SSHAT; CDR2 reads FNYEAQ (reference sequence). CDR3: CASSSGYGYTF. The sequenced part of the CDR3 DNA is TGTGCCAGCAGCTCCGGTTATGGC.

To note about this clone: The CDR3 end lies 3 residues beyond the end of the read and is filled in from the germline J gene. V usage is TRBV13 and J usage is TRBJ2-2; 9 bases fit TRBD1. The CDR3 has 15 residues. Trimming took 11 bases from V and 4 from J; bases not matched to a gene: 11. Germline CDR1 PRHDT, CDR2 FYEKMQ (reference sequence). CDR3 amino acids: CASRSGQGITGELFF. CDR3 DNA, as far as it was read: TGTGCCTCCCGATCGGGACAGGGCATCACCGGGGAG.

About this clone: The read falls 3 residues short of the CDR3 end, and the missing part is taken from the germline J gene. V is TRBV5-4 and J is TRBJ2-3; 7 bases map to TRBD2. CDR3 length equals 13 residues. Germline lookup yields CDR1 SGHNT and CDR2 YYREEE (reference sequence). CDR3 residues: CASSLSGNQPQYF. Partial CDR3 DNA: TGTGCCAGCAGCTTGAGCGGGAATCAGCCG.

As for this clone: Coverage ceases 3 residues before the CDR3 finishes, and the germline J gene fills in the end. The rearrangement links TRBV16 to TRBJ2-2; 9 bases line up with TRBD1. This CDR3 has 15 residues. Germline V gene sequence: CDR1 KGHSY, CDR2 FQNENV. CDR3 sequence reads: CASSQSGTGNEKLFF. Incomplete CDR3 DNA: TGTGCCAGCAGCCAATCAGGGACAGGGAATGAAAAG.

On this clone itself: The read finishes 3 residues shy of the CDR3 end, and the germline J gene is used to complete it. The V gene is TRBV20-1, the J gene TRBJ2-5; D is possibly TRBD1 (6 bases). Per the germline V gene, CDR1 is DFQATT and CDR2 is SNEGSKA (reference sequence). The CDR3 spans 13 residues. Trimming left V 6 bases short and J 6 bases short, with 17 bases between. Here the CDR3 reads CSAITGPAKTQYF. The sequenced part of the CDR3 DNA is TGCAGTGCGATTACAGGGCCTGCCAAGACC.

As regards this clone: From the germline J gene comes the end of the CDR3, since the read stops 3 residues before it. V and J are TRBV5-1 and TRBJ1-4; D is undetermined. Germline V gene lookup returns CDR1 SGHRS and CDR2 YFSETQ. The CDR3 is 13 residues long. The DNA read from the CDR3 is TGCGCCAGCAGCTTGGAGGAGCGATCACCA. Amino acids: CASSLEERSP. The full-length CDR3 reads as CASSLEERSPLFF. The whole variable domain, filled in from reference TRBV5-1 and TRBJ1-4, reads KAGVTQTPRYLIKTRGQQVTLSCSPISGHRSVSWYQQTPGQGLQFLFEYFSETQRNKGNFPGRFSGRQFSNSRSEMNVSTLELGDSALYLCASSLEERSPLFFGSGTQLSVL.

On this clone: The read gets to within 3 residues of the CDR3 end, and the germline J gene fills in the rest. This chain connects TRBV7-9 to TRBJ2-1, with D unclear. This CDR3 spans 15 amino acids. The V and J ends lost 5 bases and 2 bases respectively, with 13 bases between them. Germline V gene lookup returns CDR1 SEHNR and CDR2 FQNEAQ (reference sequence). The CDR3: CASSRLGLAYNEQFF. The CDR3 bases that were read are TGTGCCAGCAGCCGCCTCGGTTTGGCCTACAATGAG. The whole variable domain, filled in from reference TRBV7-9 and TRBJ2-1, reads DTGVSQNPRHKITKRGQNVTFRCDPISEHNRLYWYRQTLGQGPEFLTYFQNEAQLEKSRLLSDRFSAERPKGSFSTLEIQRTEQGDSAMYLCASSRLGLAYNEQFFGPGTRLTVL.

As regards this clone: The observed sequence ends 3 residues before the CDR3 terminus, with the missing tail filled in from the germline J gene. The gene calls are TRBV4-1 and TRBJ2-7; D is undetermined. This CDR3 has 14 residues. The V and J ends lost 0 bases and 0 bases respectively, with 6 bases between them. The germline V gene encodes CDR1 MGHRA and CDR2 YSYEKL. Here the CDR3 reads CASSQEFSSYEQYF. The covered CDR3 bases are TGCGCCAGCAGCCAAGAGTTCAGCTCCTACGAG.

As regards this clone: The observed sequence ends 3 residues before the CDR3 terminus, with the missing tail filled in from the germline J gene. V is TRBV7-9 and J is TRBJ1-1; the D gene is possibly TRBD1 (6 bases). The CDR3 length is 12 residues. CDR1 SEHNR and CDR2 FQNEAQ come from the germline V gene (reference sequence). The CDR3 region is CASSAWTEEAFF. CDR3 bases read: TGTGCCAGCAGCGCATGGACAGAAGAA.

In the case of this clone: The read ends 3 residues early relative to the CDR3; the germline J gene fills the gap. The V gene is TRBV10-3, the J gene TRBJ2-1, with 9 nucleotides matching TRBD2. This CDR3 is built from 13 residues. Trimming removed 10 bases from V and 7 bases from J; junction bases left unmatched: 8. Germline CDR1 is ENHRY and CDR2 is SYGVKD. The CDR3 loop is CASSGRELNEQFF. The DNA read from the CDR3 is TGTGCCAGTAGCGGGAGAGAATTGAATGAG.

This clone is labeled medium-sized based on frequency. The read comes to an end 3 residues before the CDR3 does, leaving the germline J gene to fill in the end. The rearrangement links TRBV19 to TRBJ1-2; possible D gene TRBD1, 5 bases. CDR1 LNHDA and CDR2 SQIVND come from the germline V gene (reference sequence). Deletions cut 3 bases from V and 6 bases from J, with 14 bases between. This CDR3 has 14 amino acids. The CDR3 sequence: CASSIGPGGDGYTF. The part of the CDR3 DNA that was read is TGTGCCAGTAGTATTGGCCCTGGAGGGGATGGC. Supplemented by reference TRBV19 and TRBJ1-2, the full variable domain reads DGGITQSPKYLFRKEGQNVTLSCEQNLNHDAMYWYRQDPGQGLRLIYYSQIVNDFQKGDIAEGYSVSREKKESFPLTVTSAQKNPTAFYLCASSIGPGGDGYTFGSGTRLTVV.

The CDR3 loop is CASSPGTAQETQYF. The sequenced CDR3 bases are TGCGCCAGCAGCCCCGGGACAGCCCAAGAGACC. J is TRBJ2-5 and V is TRBV5-1, with TRBD1 identical over 7 bases. Read data end 3 residues before the CDR3 end; the end is taken from the germline J gene. This CDR3 is 14 amino acids long. Trimming at V came to 4 bases and at J to 1 base, leaving 4 bases not matched to a gene. Per the germline V gene, CDR1 is SGHRS and CDR2 is YFSETQ.

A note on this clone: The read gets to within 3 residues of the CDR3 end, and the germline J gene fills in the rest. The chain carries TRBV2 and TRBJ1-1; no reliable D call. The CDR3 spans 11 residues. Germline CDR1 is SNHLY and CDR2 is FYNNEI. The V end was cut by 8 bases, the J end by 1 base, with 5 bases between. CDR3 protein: CASPKNTEAFF. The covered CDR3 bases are TGTGCCAGCCCCAAGAACACTGAA.

This CDR3 reads CASSEVLAGELFF. The part of the CDR3 DNA that was read is TGTGCCAGCAGTGAAGTCCTAGCCGGGGAG. The chain links TRBV6-1 to TRBJ2-2, with D unresolved. Read coverage stops 3 residues before the CDR3 terminus; the germline J gene supplies the remainder. The germline V gene has CDR1 MNHNS and CDR2 SASEGT. The V end lost 1 base, the J end lost 6 bases, and 6 bases lay between the germline ends. This CDR3 has 13 residues.

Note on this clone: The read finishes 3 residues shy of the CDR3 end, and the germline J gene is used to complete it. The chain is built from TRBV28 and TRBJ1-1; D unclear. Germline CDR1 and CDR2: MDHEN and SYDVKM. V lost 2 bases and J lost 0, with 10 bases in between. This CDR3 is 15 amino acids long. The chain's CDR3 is CASSLPGSLNTEAFF. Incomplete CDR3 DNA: TGTGCCAGCAGTTTACCAGGCAGTCTGAACACTGAA.

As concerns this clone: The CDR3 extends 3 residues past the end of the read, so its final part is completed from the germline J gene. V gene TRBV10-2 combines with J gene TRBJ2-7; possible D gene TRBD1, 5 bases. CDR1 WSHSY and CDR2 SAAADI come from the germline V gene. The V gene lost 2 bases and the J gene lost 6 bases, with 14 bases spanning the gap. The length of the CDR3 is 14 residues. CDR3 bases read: TGCGCCAGCAGTGAGGACCCAGGGATTGGCGAG. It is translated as CASSEDPGIGE. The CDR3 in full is CASSEDPGIGEQYF.

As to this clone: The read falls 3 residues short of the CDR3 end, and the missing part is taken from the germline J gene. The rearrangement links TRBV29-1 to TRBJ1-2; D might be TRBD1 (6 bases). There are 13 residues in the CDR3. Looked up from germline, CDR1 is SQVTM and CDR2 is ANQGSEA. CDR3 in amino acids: CSVDRGSYNDYTF. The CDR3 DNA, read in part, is TGCAGCGTTGACAGGGGCTCCTACAATGAC.

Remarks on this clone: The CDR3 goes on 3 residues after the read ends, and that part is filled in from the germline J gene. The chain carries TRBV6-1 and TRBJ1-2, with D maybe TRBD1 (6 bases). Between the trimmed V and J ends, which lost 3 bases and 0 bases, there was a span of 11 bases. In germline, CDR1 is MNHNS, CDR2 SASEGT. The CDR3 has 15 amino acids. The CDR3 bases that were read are TGTGCCAGCAGTGAGAGGGACACTACTAACTATGGC. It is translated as CASSERDTTNYG. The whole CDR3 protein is CASSERDTTNYGYTF.

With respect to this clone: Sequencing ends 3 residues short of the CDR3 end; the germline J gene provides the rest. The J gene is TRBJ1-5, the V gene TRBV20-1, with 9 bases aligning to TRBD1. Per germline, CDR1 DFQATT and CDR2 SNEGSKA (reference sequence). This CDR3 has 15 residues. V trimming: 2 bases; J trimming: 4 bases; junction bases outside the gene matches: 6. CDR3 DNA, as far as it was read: TGCAGTGCTAGACAGGCCGGGACAGGGAATCAGCCC. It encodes CSARQAGTGNQP. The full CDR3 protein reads CSARQAGTGNQPQHF.

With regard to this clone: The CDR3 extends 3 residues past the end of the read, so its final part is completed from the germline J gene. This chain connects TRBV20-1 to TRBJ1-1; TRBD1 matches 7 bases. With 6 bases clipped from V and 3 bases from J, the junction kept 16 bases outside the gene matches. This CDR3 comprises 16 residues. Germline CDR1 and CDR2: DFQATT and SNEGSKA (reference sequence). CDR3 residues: CSARSVLTGPDTEAFF. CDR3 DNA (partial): TGCAGTGCCCGCTCGGTACTGACAGGGCCGGACACTGAA.